Shown below are 21 T cell receptor beta chains from a single sample sequenced in a study of cytomegalovirus exposure and HLA in healthy donors. Primers: 60 Vbeta forward and 13 Jbeta reverse. The data were produced by immunoSEQ multiplex PCR, yet TCRdb's version contains in-frame clones alone and is incomplete. This sample carries about 160,000 clones, approximately 70% of them seen once, and the ten largest clones take less than 8.5%. The sequenced sample consisted of PBMCs. All receptors derive from a man aged 40-50 years in good health and CMV-seropositive.

The chain has TRBV9 and TRBJ2-3; 8 positions agree with TRBD1. Germline V CDR1 and CDR2: SGDLS, YYNGEE. This CDR3 is 17 amino acids long. V lost 4 bases, J lost 2 bases, and 12 bases stayed unmatched. The CDR3 loop is CASSPHPGTGATDTQYF. The CDR3 bases are TGTGCCAGCAGCCCTCACCCAGGGACAGGTGCCACAGATACGCAGTATTTT.

This chain joins TRBV18 and TRBJ1-1; D is perhaps TRBD1 (5 bases). The CDR3 contains 15 residues. V lost 6 bases and J lost 3, with 17 bases in between. CDR1 is KGHSH, CDR2 LQKENI, per germline. The CDR3 reads CASSQDQGWYTEAFF. For the CDR3, the DNA is TGTGCCAGCTCCCAGGATCAGGGCTGGTACACTGAAGCTTTCTTT.

This clone has only a few counts. The chain has TRBV7-2 and TRBJ2-3, with TRBD2 matching 7 bases. The ends lost 10 bases at V and 3 bases at J; junction bases unmatched: 7. CDR1 and CDR2 from the germline V gene are SGHTA and FQGNSA. This CDR3 contains 13 residues. CDR3: CATQTRETDTQYF. The CDR3 nucleotides are TGTGCCACCCAGACGCGGGAGACAGATACGCAGTATTTT.

The chain carries TRBV18 and TRBJ1-4; D uncertain. V dropped 8 bases and J dropped 2 bases, with 12 bases sitting between them. Germline V gene data show CDR1 as KGHSH and CDR2 as LQKENI. This CDR3 contains 14 residues. The CDR3 loop reads CASRRGVTNEKLFF. CDR3 DNA sequence: TGTGCCAGCCGACGGGGTGTCACTAATGAAAAACTGTTTTTT.

The chain recombines TRBV7-2 with TRBJ2-3; 8 nucleotides agree with TRBD2. The CDR3 is made up of 18 amino acids. The ends lost 0 bases at V and 2 bases at J; junction bases unmatched: 10. Germline V CDR1 and CDR2: SGHTA, FQGNSA. This chain's CDR3 is CASSLAPLRGALTDTQYF. CDR3 nucleotide sequence: TGTGCCAGCAGCTTAGCCCCCTTGCGGGGGGCACTCACAGATACGCAGTATTTT.

For the CDR3, the DNA is TGCGCCAGCAGCTCGCCGACTTACAATGAGCAGTTCTTC. It yields the protein CASSSPTYNEQFF. The chain couples TRBV5-1 to TRBJ2-1, with D unresolved. Trimming left V 3 bases short and J 4 bases short, with 8 bases between. The germline V gene encodes CDR1 SGHRS and CDR2 YFSETQ. The CDR3 runs to 13 residues.

V gene TRBV5-1 combines with J gene TRBJ2-7; a possible D gene is TRBD1 (6 bases). Germline values: CDR1 SGHRS, CDR2 YFSETQ. V shed 2 bases and J shed 6 bases, with 15 bases lying between them. This CDR3 has 14 residues. The CDR3 loop reads CASSFISQGSEQYF. CDR3 bases: TGCGCCAGCAGCTTTATTTCACAGGGCTCCGAGCAGTACTTC.

This clone was recorded only once. The chain recombines TRBV7-2 with TRBJ2-7; D unresolved. The germline V and J ends were trimmed by 5 bases and 3 bases, with 11 bases remaining between them. CDR3 length equals 13 residues. The germline V gene has CDR1 SGHTA and CDR2 FQGNSA. CDR3 protein: CASSPNNLYEQYF. CDR3 in DNA: TGTGCCAGCAGCCCAAACAACCTCTACGAGCAGTACTTC.

This chain connects TRBV18 to TRBJ2-2; D unclear. This CDR3 is built from 15 residues. Germline assignment: CDR1 KGHSH and CDR2 LQKENI. Trimming cost V 5 bases and J 1 base, with 11 bases left between them. The CDR3 protein is CASSSLSENTGELFF. The CDR3, as DNA: TGTGCCAGCTCATCGCTTTCAGAGAACACCGGGGAGCTGTTTTTT. The full variable domain, in which reference TRBV18 and TRBJ2-2 provide the parts outside the CDR3, is NAGVMQNPRHLVRRRGQEARLRCSPMKGHSHVYWYRQLPEEGLKFMVYLQKENIIDESGMPKERFSAEFPKEGPSILRIQQVVRGDSAAYFCASSSLSENTGELFFGEGSRLTVL.

V usage is TRBV19 and J usage is TRBJ2-2; D might be TRBD1 (7 bases). CDR1 LNHDA and CDR2 SQIVND come from the germline V gene (reference sequence). This CDR3 has 14 amino acids. Trimming pared 11 bases from V and 2 bases from J, leaving 15 bases between. The CDR3 DNA sequence: TGTGCCCTCAGGAGGGGGCCAAACACCGGGGAGCTGTTTTTT. The encoded protein is CALRRGPNTGELFF. Combining the CDR3 with reference TRBV19 and TRBJ2-2 gives the whole variable domain DGGITQSPKYLFRKEGQNVTLSCEQNLNHDAMYWYRQDPGQGLRLIYYSQIVNDFQKGDIAEGYSVSREKKESFPLTVTSAQKNPTAFYLCALRRGPNTGELFFGEGSRLTVL.

The V call is TRBV4-1, the J call TRBJ1-1; TRBD1 is a possible D gene (6 bases). Germline V lookup: CDR1 MGHRA, CDR2 YSYEKL. The CDR3 has 19 residues. V was shortened by 0 bases and J by 2 bases, with 22 bases between the two germline ends. Here the CDR3 reads CASSQDRWQGSGYNTEAFF. In DNA, the CDR3 is TGCGCCAGCAGCCAAGATCGATGGCAGGGGTCCGGGTATAACACTGAAGCTTTCTTT.

The genes are TRBV6-5 and TRBJ2-7, with a tentative D call TRBD1 (5 bases). The V gene's germline CDR1 is MNHEY and CDR2 SVGAGI. The CDR3 runs 14 residues. Trimming removed 5 bases from V and 2 bases from J, with 13 bases in between. The CDR3 protein is CASSPRAVPYEQYF. The DNA for the CDR3 is TGTGCCAGCAGTCCCAGGGCAGTCCCCTACGAGCAGTACTTC.

This clone was counted a single time. The rearrangement uses TRBV29-1 and TRBJ2-5, with D perhaps TRBD2 (6 bases). The germline gives CDR1 SQVTM, CDR2 ANQGSEA. This CDR3 has 12 amino acids. Between the trimmed V and J ends, which lost 7 bases and 11 bases, there was a span of 20 bases. DNA for the CDR3: TGCAGCGGAAGGGGCAGCTGGGGGGAGCAGTACTTC. This encodes CSGRGSWGEQYF. Supplemented by reference TRBV29-1 and TRBJ2-5, the full variable domain reads SAVISQKPSRDICQRGTSLTIQCQVDSQVTMMFWYRQQPGQSLTLIATANQGSEATYESGFVIDKFPISRPNLTFSTLTVSNMSPEDSSIYLCSGRGSWGEQYFGPGTRLLVL.

This clone was picked up one time. This chain uses TRBV6-5 with TRBJ2-1, with TRBD2 as a possible D gene (6 bases). V gave up 6 bases and J gave up 10 bases, with 13 bases separating them. Per the germline V gene, CDR1 is MNHEY and CDR2 is SVGAGI. The CDR3 is 12 amino acids. CDR3 sequence reads: CASRKGREEQFF. As DNA, the CDR3 is TGTGCCAGCAGAAAGGGGCGGGAAGAGCAGTTCTTC.

The chain has TRBV4-3 and TRBJ1-1; no firm D call. The CDR3 is made up of 15 amino acids. V shed 0 bases and J shed 11 bases, with 19 bases lying between them. Germline lookup yields CDR1 LGHNA and CDR2 YSLEER. In DNA form, the CDR3 reads TGCGCCAGCAGCCAAGATCACCAGGCCACCCGTGGCGCTTTCTTT. This gives the protein CASSQDHQATRGAFF.

The V gene is TRBV6-1, the J gene TRBJ1-1, with D unresolved. CDR1 MNHNS and CDR2 SASEGT come from the germline V gene. This CDR3 region has 14 residues. Trimming took off 2 bases at V and 2 bases at J, with 9 bases between the two ends. CDR3 DNA sequence: TGTGCCAGCAGTGAACGGACGGGAAACACTGAAGCTTTCTTT. It translates to CASSERTGNTEAFF.

CDR3 DNA sequence: TGTGCCAGCAGTTCCGGGATCTACCAAGAGACCCAGTACTTC. It specifies CASSSGIYQETQYF. The chain combines TRBV2 with TRBJ2-5; tentatively, D is TRBD2 (5 bases). The CDR3 loop spans 14 amino acids. Germline values: CDR1 SNHLY, CDR2 FYNNEI. V gave up 5 bases and J gave up 0 bases, with 10 bases separating them.

The V call is TRBV29-1, the J call TRBJ1-2; TRBD1 aligns across 9 bases. This CDR3 has 14 amino acids. The J segment lost 0 bases and the V segment lost 7 bases, leaving 6 bases of the junction unmatched. Germline V CDR1 and CDR2: SQVTM, ANQGSEA. The CDR3 protein is CSALRTGANYGYTF. The CDR3, as DNA: TGCAGCGCCCTAAGGACAGGGGCTAACTATGGCTACACCTTC.

The CDR3 loop reads CASGQWTGGYDTQYF. In DNA, the CDR3 is TGTGCTAGTGGTCAATGGACAGGGGGGTACGATACGCAGTATTTT. The chain carries TRBV12-5 and TRBJ2-3; 10 nucleotides align to TRBD1. Germline CDR1 is LGHNT and CDR2 is FRNRAP. The CDR3 covers 15 residues. V trimming: 5 bases; J trimming: 6 bases; junction bases outside the gene matches: 8.

The V gene is TRBV7-2, the J gene TRBJ2-7; TRBD1 agrees at 10 bases. This CDR3 is built from 14 residues. In germline, CDR1 is SGHTA, CDR2 FQGNSA. V dropped 5 bases and J dropped 5; count of bases not matched to a gene: 6. The CDR3 coding sequence is TGTGCCAGCAGCCCGGACAGGGGGGTCAACGAGCAGTACTTC. Protein product: CASSPDRGVNEQYF.

The genes are TRBV18 and TRBJ1-6, with D hard to call. This CDR3 has 14 residues. The V end was cut by 6 bases, the J end by 10 bases, with 16 bases between. Germline CDR1 KGHSH, CDR2 LQKENI. In DNA, the CDR3 is TGTGCCAGCTCTCCCGCTAAGAAGAACTCACCCCTCCACTTT. Its translation: CASSPAKKNSPLHF.